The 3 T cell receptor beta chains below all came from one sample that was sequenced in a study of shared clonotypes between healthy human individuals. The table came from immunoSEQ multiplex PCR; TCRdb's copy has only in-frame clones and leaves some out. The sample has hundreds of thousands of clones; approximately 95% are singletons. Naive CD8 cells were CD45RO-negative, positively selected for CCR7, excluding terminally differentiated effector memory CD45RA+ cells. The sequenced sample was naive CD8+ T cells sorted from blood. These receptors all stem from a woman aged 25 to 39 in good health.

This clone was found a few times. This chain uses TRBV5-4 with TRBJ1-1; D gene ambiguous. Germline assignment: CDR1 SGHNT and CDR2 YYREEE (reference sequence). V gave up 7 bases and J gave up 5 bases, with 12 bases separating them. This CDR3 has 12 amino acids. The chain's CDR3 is CASLGLGTEAFF. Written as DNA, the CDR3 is TGTGCCAGCTTGGGGTTAGGGACTGAAGCTTTCTTT.

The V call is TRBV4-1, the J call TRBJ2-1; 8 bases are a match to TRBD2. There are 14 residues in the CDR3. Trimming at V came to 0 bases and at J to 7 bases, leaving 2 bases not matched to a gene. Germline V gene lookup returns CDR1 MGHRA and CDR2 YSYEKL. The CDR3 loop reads CASSQDAGGNEQFF. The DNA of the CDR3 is TGCGCCAGCAGCCAAGATGCGGGGGGTAATGAGCAGTTCTTC.

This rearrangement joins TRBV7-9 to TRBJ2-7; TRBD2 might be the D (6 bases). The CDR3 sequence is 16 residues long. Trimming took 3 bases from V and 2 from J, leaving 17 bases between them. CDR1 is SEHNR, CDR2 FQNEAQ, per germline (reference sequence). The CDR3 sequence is CASSFNRDSSAYEQYF. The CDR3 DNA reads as TGTGCCAGCAGCTTTAACCGGGACTCCTCAGCCTACGAGCAGTACTTC.